Shown below are 20 T cell receptor beta chains from a single sample sequenced in a study of T cells in Graves' hyperthyroidism and ophthalmopathy. Template material for amplifying TCR beta CDR3 regions consisted of RNA transcripts. A first-round RT-PCR of the TCR CDR3 used the HTBI primer set. A single record per CDR3 protein comes from TCRdb applying MiXCR to the multiplex PCR reads. This table has 600,000 to 650,000 distinct CDR3 sequences, about a fifth appearing once. The sample consisted of blood. All receptors derive from a man under 40 with Graves' ophthalmopathy.

There are a few counts of this clonotype. The J gene is TRBJ2-1, the V gene TRBV20-1; TRBD2 aligns across 8 bases. This CDR3 region has 16 residues. V gave up 1 base and J gave up 7 bases; unmatched junction bases: 12. Germline CDR1 DFQATT, CDR2 SNEGSKA (reference sequence). CDR3: CSARGGLARRANEQFF. The CDR3 bases are TGCAGTGCTAGAGGCGGACTAGCCCGGAGGGCAAATGAGCAGTTCTTC.

This clonotype was counted many times. The CDR3 bases are TGTGCCAGCAGCTTAGGGTCAGGGACATCCTACGAGCAGTACTTC. Amino acids: CASSLGSGTSYEQYF. The rearrangement joins TRBV7-3 to TRBJ2-7; weak D call: TRBD1 (6 bases). V lost 2 bases, J lost 1 base, and 12 bases lay in between. Per germline, CDR1 SGHTA and CDR2 FQGTGA. This CDR3 is built from 15 residues.

The V call is TRBV12-3 or TRBV12-4, the J call TRBJ2-2; no definite D call. The length of the CDR3 is 14 residues. V lost 7 bases and J lost 5, with 14 bases in between. In nucleotides, the CDR3 is TGTGCCAGCACTCCCCGGATAAGGACCGGGGAGCTGTTTTTT. It encodes CASTPRIRTGELFF.

This chain uses TRBV14 with TRBJ2-2, with D hard to call. The CDR3 sequence is 16 residues long. V lost 4 bases to trimming and J lost 1 base, with 13 bases between them. Germline lookup yields CDR1 SGHDN and CDR2 FVKESK. Here the CDR3 DNA reads TGTGCCAGCAGCCCCCTAGACGGGCTGAACACCGGGGAGCTGTTTTTT. This encodes CASSPLDGLNTGELFF.

In its sample, this clonotype was seen many times. The chain combines TRBV5-1 with TRBJ2-2; weak D call: TRBD2 (6 bases). The CDR3 runs 14 residues. V was clipped by 0 bases and J by 3 bases, with 6 bases between them. Per the germline V gene, CDR1 is SGHRS and CDR2 is YFSETQ. CDR3 in amino acids: CASSLAGDTGELFF. CDR3 DNA sequence: TGCGCCAGCAGCTTGGCGGGGGACACCGGGGAGCTGTTTTTT.

In this sample, this clonotype turned up many times. The chain carries TRBV2 and TRBJ1-1, with D possibly being TRBD1 (6 bases). Per germline, CDR1 SNHLY and CDR2 FYNNEI. The CDR3 is 15 amino acids. Trimming removed 3 bases at V and 4 bases at J, with 15 bases between. The CDR3 is CASSDGQGLGTEAFF. The CDR3 region has the DNA TGTGCCAGCAGTGATGGCCAGGGGTTGGGCACTGAAGCTTTCTTT.

This clonotype was detected a few times. The chain joins TRBV6-2 or TRBV6-3 to TRBJ2-7; 10 positions match TRBD2. V shed 7 bases and J 4 bases; nucleotides not matched to a gene: 7. Germline values: CDR1 MNHEY, CDR2 SVGEGT. The CDR3 loop spans 14 amino acids. The CDR3 DNA sequence: TGTGCCAGCAACCTTAGCGGGAGGACTTACGAGCAGTACTTC. Amino acids: CASNLSGRTYEQYF.

In this sample, this clonotype turned up many times. The chain has TRBV30 and TRBJ1-1; tentatively, D is TRBD1 (5 bases). Trimming pared 4 bases from V and 0 bases from J, leaving 6 bases between. The CDR3 consists of 12 residues. Germline V gene data show CDR1 as GTSNPN and CDR2 as SVGIG (reference sequence). The CDR3 is CAWTGMNTEAFF. Written as DNA, the CDR3 is TGTGCCTGGACAGGGATGAACACTGAAGCTTTCTTT.

In this sample, this clonotype turned up many times. This sequence joins TRBV12-3 or TRBV12-4 and TRBJ1-1; D gene ambiguous. The CDR3 is 11 residues long. The V end was cut by 3 bases, the J end by 7 bases, with 6 bases between. CDR3 amino acids: CASSFLGEAFF. DNA of the CDR3: TGTGCCAGCAGTTTTTTGGGTGAAGCTTTCTTT.

V and J are TRBV19 and TRBJ2-5; TRBD2 aligns across 15 bases. J was trimmed by 3 bases and V by 5 bases; bases with no gene match: 10. Germline values: CDR1 LNHDA, CDR2 SQIVND (reference sequence). The CDR3 runs 18 residues. The CDR3 sequence is CASSSGLAGGPSKETQYF. CDR3 in DNA: TGTGCCAGTAGTTCCGGACTAGCGGGAGGGCCATCTAAAGAGACCCAGTACTTC.

The chain is built from TRBV7-9 and TRBJ1-1; no clear D. V was trimmed by 2 bases and J by 7 bases, leaving 5 bases between them. The V gene's germline CDR1 is SEHNR and CDR2 FQNEAQ (reference sequence). This CDR3 has 11 amino acids. CDR3 in amino acids: CASSLYVEAFF. In nucleotides, the CDR3 is TGTGCCAGCAGCTTATACGTTGAAGCTTTCTTT. The variable domain in full, completed from reference TRBV7-9 and TRBJ1-1, reads DTGVSQNPRHKITKRGQNVTFRCDPISEHNRLYWYRQTLGQGPEFLTYFQNEAQLEKSRLLSDRFSAERPKGSFSTLEIQRTEQGDSAMYLCASSLYVEAFFGQGTRLTVV.

V is TRBV5-8 and J is TRBJ2-7; weak D call: TRBD1 (6 bases). V lost 3 bases and J 1 base, leaving 20 bases between the germline ends. This CDR3 contains 17 residues. From germline, CDR1 is SGHTS and CDR2 YDEGEE. DNA for the CDR3: TGTGCCAGCAGCTCAGGACAGTCCAATACGATTTCCTACGAGCAGTACTTC. Its translation is CASSSGQSNTISYEQYF.

This clonotype has a handful of counts. The J gene is TRBJ2-3, the V gene TRBV24-1; 8 bases line up with TRBD1. This CDR3 spans 15 amino acids. V trimming: 4 bases; J trimming: 6 bases; junction bases outside the gene matches: 8. CDR1 KGHDR and CDR2 SFDVKD come from the germline V gene. CDR3 sequence (DNA): TGTGCCACCAGTGAGCAGGGGACAGGTACCGATACGCAGTATTTT. The encoded protein is CATSEQGTGTDTQYF.

This chain joins TRBV24-1 and TRBJ2-3; 16 bases map to TRBD2. The CDR3 totals 19 residues. Germline V gives CDR1 KGHDR, CDR2 SFDVKD. Trimming removed 7 bases from V and 4 bases from J; junction bases left unmatched: 13. CDR3 DNA: TGTGCCACCAGCTTCCCGGGACTAGCGGGAGGGCCAGCTTCAGATACGCAGTATTTT. It yields the protein CATSFPGLAGGPASDTQYF.

This clonotype came up many times. The genes are TRBV7-9 and TRBJ2-1; the D is unclear. Germline loops: CDR1 SEHNR, CDR2 FQNEAQ (reference sequence). The CDR3 has 12 amino acids. V lost 2 bases, J lost 9 bases, and 8 bases lay in between. The CDR3 sequence: CASSLSPVEQFF. The CDR3 nucleotides are TGTGCCAGCAGCTTATCTCCGGTTGAGCAGTTCTTC.

The table lists this clonotype with a few counts. V is TRBV12-3 or TRBV12-4 and J is TRBJ1-2, with 8 bases fitting TRBD1. The V segment lost 11 bases and the J segment 7 bases; nucleotides outside the gene matches: 12. CDR3 length equals 13 residues. CDR3 protein: CACQGAAVVGYTF. The CDR3 DNA reads TGTGCCTGCCAGGGGGCCGCGGTAGTTGGCTACACCTTC.

The rearrangement links TRBV7-2 to TRBJ2-1, with a possible D match to TRBD2 (6 bases). CDR3 length: 15 residues. Trimming removed 6 bases at V and 7 bases at J, with 19 bases between. CDR1 SGHTA and CDR2 FQGNSA come from the germline V gene. The CDR3 DNA follows: TGTGCCAGCAGTGCTTTTCAGGGAGGAGGGAATGAGCAGTTCTTC. It specifies CASSAFQGGGNEQFF.

The rearrangement uses TRBV18 and TRBJ2-1; D not resolved. From germline, CDR1 is KGHSH and CDR2 LQKENI. CDR3 length equals 17 residues. With 2 bases removed from V and 7 bases from J, the gap between germline ends came to 21 bases. In DNA, the CDR3 is TGTGCCAGCTCACCAACTTTTGGGGAAGGTGGGGTTAATGAGCAGTTCTTC. Its protein product is CASSPTFGEGGVNEQFF.

This clonotype was detected only a few times. The chain uses TRBV5-8 and TRBJ2-2; a possible D gene is TRBD1 (6 bases). This CDR3 contains 15 residues. Germline-derived CDR1 and CDR2 are SGHTS and YDEGEE. V gave up 4 bases and J gave up 1 base, with 11 bases separating them. DNA of the CDR3: TGTGCCAGCAGCCCACCGGGACAGAACACCGGGGAGCTGTTTTTT. Translated: CASSPPGQNTGELFF.

This chain connects TRBV6-5 to TRBJ2-7; the match to TRBD1 covers 12 bases. This CDR3 contains 19 residues. The germline V gene has CDR1 MNHEY and CDR2 SVGAGI. V was pared by 1 base and J by 2 bases, with 12 bases of the junction left unmatched. The CDR3 spells CASSYFAGQGAIGAYEQYF. CDR3 nucleotides: TGTGCCAGCAGTTACTTCGCGGGACAGGGGGCTATCGGGGCCTACGAGCAGTACTTC.